The rows below give T cell receptor beta chains drawn from one sample of a study of neoadjuvant nivolumab and ipilimumab in lung cancer. The method was immunoSEQ multiplex PCR; TCRdb's version includes in-frame clones alone and lacks a portion of them. The sample shows tens of thousands of clones, 80% to 90% of them seen only once. The sample consisted of blood, taken before neoadjuvant nivolumab, alone or with ipilimumab. Every receptor here comes from an adult with non-small cell lung cancer. Some clones in this sample may be carry-over from other donors' samples. CDR3s include the opening cysteine and the closing phenylalanine or tryptophan. Each record gives: D gene, CDR3 length, V gene, J gene, clone size, CDR3 protein, CDR3 DNA. D genes are given only for firm matches. Clone sizes are given selectively: once, few, many, or a class where the clone is expanded.

D gene: TRBD2; CDR3 length: 14; V gene: TRBV7-2; J gene: TRBJ2-1; clone size: -; CDR3 protein: CASSLKAGRDEQFF; CDR3 DNA: TGTGCCAGCAGCTTAAAGGCGGGGAGGGATGAGCAGTTCTTC
D gene: TRBD1; CDR3 length: 15; V gene: TRBV11-3; J gene: TRBJ2-5; clone size: -; CDR3 protein: CASSLGQGAEETQYF; CDR3 DNA: TGTGCCAGCAGTTTAGGACAGGGGGCAGAAGAGACCCAGTACTTC
D gene: -; CDR3 length: 15; V gene: TRBV5-6; J gene: TRBJ2-3; clone size: -; CDR3 protein: CASSLVTEFRDTQYF; CDR3 DNA: TGTGCCAGCAGCTTGGTCACAGAATTTAGAGATACGCAGTATTTT
D gene: TRBD1; CDR3 length: 13; V gene: TRBV30; J gene: TRBJ2-7; clone size: -; CDR3 protein: CAWSGTVQGSQYF; CDR3 DNA: TGTGCCTGGTCGGGGACAGTCCAGGGGAGCCAGTACTTC
D gene: -; CDR3 length: 14; V gene: TRBV5-1; J gene: TRBJ2-5; clone size: -; CDR3 protein: CASSFQDKKETQYF; CDR3 DNA: TGCGCCAGCAGCTTCCAGGACAAAAAAGAGACCCAGTACTTC
D gene: TRBD2; CDR3 length: 12; V gene: TRBV29-1; J gene: TRBJ2-5; clone size: few; CDR3 protein: CSVQRGWETQYF; CDR3 DNA: TGCAGCGTTCAGCGGGGTTGGGAGACCCAGTACTTC
D gene: -; CDR3 length: 11; V gene: TRBV29-1; J gene: TRBJ1-2; clone size: -; CDR3 protein: CSGTGNYGYTF; CDR3 DNA: TGCAGCGGGACCGGTAACTATGGCTACACCTTC
D gene: TRBD2; CDR3 length: 14; V gene: TRBV10-3; J gene: TRBJ2-1; clone size: -; CDR3 protein: CAITAGLLYNEQFF; CDR3 DNA: TGTGCCATCACTGCGGGACTATTATACAATGAGCAGTTCTTC
D gene: TRBD2; CDR3 length: 14; V gene: TRBV5-5; J gene: TRBJ2-7; clone size: -; CDR3 protein: CASSHAGVSYEQYF; CDR3 DNA: TGTGCCAGCAGTCACGCGGGAGTCTCTTACGAGCAGTACTTC
D gene: TRBD1; CDR3 length: 16; V gene: TRBV5-4; J gene: TRBJ2-3; clone size: once; CDR3 protein: CASSSPGTGITDTQYF; CDR3 DNA: TGTGCCAGCAGCTCCCCCGGGACAGGCATAACAGATACGCAGTATTTT
D gene: -; CDR3 length: 15; V gene: TRBV6-5; J gene: TRBJ2-3; clone size: once; CDR3 protein: CASSYGVAKADTQYF; CDR3 DNA: TGTGCCAGCAGTTACGGGGTCGCGAAGGCAGATACGCAGTATTTT
D gene: -; CDR3 length: 11; V gene: TRBV30; J gene: TRBJ1-1; clone size: few; CDR3 protein: CAWSPDLGAFF; CDR3 DNA: TGTGCCTGGAGTCCAGACCTCGGGGCTTTCTTT
D gene: -; CDR3 length: 16; V gene: TRBV5-5; J gene: TRBJ2-2; clone size: -; CDR3 protein: CASSLEPRGHTGELFF; CDR3 DNA: TGTGCCAGCAGTCTAGAGCCGAGGGGCCACACCGGGGAGCTGTTTTTT
D gene: -; CDR3 length: 15; V gene: TRBV30; J gene: TRBJ1-2; clone size: -; CDR3 protein: CAWSVLSGGAYGYTF; CDR3 DNA: TGTGCCTGGAGTGTCTTATCGGGGGGGGCCTATGGCTACACCTTC
D gene: -; CDR3 length: 13; V gene: TRBV11-2; J gene: TRBJ1-1; clone size: few; CDR3 protein: CASSSGGYTEAFF; CDR3 DNA: TGTGCCAGCAGCTCCGGGGGATACACTGAAGCTTTCTTT
D gene: -; CDR3 length: 15; V gene: TRBV6-1; J gene: TRBJ1-5; clone size: -; CDR3 protein: CASRRSGEGNQPQHF; CDR3 DNA: TGTGCCAGCAGGCGCTCCGGGGAAGGCAATCAGCCCCAGCATTTT
D gene: TRBD2; CDR3 length: 15; V gene: TRBV5-4; J gene: TRBJ2-5; clone size: -; CDR3 protein: CASTSVGREGETQYF; CDR3 DNA: TGTGCCAGCACCAGCGTAGGGCGGGAGGGAGAGACCCAGTACTTC
D gene: -; CDR3 length: 15; V gene: TRBV5-6; J gene: TRBJ2-6; clone size: -; CDR3 protein: CASSQSGTGANVLTF; CDR3 DNA: TGTGCCAGCAGCCAGTCGGGGACTGGGGCCAACGTCCTGACTTTC
D gene: TRBD1; CDR3 length: 15; V gene: TRBV11-2; J gene: TRBJ2-2; clone size: once; CDR3 protein: CASRRQGAFTGELFF; CDR3 DNA: TGTGCCAGCAGAAGACAGGGGGCTTTCACCGGGGAGCTGTTTTTT
D gene: -; CDR3 length: 14; V gene: TRBV5-1; J gene: TRBJ2-5; clone size: -; CDR3 protein: CASSFYGSQETQYF; CDR3 DNA: TGCGCCAGCAGCTTTTACGGGAGCCAAGAGACCCAGTACTTC
D gene: -; CDR3 length: 16; V gene: TRBV19; J gene: TRBJ1-5; clone size: -; CDR3 protein: CASSIGPRGHNQPQHF; CDR3 DNA: TGTGCCAGTAGTATTGGGCCCCGGGGGCACAATCAGCCCCAGCATTTT
D gene: TRBD1; CDR3 length: 15; V gene: TRBV11-2; J gene: TRBJ2-1; clone size: -; CDR3 protein: CASSPDRGTYNEQFF; CDR3 DNA: TGTGCCAGCAGCCCGGACAGGGGGACCTACAATGAGCAGTTCTTC
D gene: TRBD2; CDR3 length: 14; V gene: TRBV30; J gene: TRBJ2-5; clone size: -; CDR3 protein: CAWSVGAGGETQYF; CDR3 DNA: TGTGCCTGGAGTGTCGGGGCGGGGGGAGAGACCCAGTACTTC
D gene: -; CDR3 length: 14; V gene: TRBV5-1; J gene: TRBJ2-1; clone size: -; CDR3 protein: CASSEEPSYNEQFF; CDR3 DNA: TGCGCCAGCAGCGAGGAGCCCTCCTACAATGAGCAGTTCTTC
D gene: -; CDR3 length: 16; V gene: TRBV6-1; J gene: TRBJ1-1; clone size: few; CDR3 protein: CASSGRRQLLNTEAFF; CDR3 DNA: TGTGCCAGCAGTGGCCGCCGACAGCTATTGAACACTGAAGCTTTCTTT
D gene: -; CDR3 length: 14; V gene: TRBV11-2; J gene: TRBJ1-2; clone size: few; CDR3 protein: CASRRNRDFYGYTF; CDR3 DNA: TGTGCCAGCAGGCGAAACAGGGATTTCTATGGCTACACCTTC
D gene: -; CDR3 length: 17; V gene: TRBV15; J gene: TRBJ1-1; clone size: -; CDR3 protein: CATSRDTGYGVGTEAFF; CDR3 DNA: TGTGCCACCAGCAGAGATACAGGGTACGGAGTGGGGACTGAAGCTTTCTTT